Shown below are 22 T cell receptor beta chains from a single sample sequenced in a study of T cells in women clearing cervical HPV infection (dated by TCRdb to 2016 to 2019). The library was generated by the immunoSEQ multiplex PCR assay. Here the immuneACCESS table is served through TCRdb, limited to in-frame sequences with V and J called. Missing clones are a known gap in these copies; in checked studies unresolved V genes cover under half, and the rest lacks a known reason. The sample's clone listing holds 35,000 to 45,000 clones. 5.8% of the sample comes from the top ten. The specimen sequenced was blood buffy coat. The receptors stem from a woman aged 18 to 75 with a cervical HPV16 infection that either progressed to CIN3+ or cleared (not recorded which).

On this clone itself: Read sequence stops 3 residues before the CDR3 end, and the germline J gene provides the missing end. The rearrangement uses TRBV6-1 and TRBJ2-3; tentatively, D is TRBD2 (5 bases). Looked up from germline, CDR1 is MNHNS and CDR2 is SASEGT. CDR3 length: 15 amino acids. The CDR3 sequence: CASSVEGYSNQPQYF. Incomplete CDR3 DNA: TGTGCCAGCAGTGTAGAGGGTTACAGCAATCAGCCG.

To note about this clone: The read falls 3 residues short of the CDR3 end, and the missing part is taken from the germline J gene. The chain employs TRBV20-1 and TRBJ2-3, with 8 bases aligning to TRBD1. In germline, CDR1 is DFQATT, CDR2 SNEGSKA (reference sequence). There are 15 residues in the CDR3. CDR3 sequence: CSATTGERYEETQYF. The covered CDR3 bases are TGCAGTGCCACGACAGGGGAGCGTTATGAAGAGACG.

With respect to this clone: The read halts 3 residues ahead of the CDR3 end, with the missing end drawn from the germline J gene. The chain combines TRBV5-4 with TRBJ2-1; maybe TRBD1 (6 bases). This CDR3 comprises 15 residues. Between the trimmed V and J ends, which lost 1 base and 4 bases, there was a span of 12 bases. The germline V gene encodes CDR1 SGHNT and CDR2 YYREEE (reference sequence). CDR3 region: CASSLRGTNYNEQFF. CDR3 DNA (partial): TGTGCCAGCAGCTTGCGTGGGACAAATTACAATGAG.

Remarks on this clone: The observed sequence ends 3 residues before the CDR3 terminus, with the missing tail filled in from the germline J gene. The rearrangement links TRBV19 to TRBJ2-3; 7 nucleotides match TRBD1. This CDR3 has 16 residues. Per the germline V gene, CDR1 is LNHDA and CDR2 is SQIVND (reference sequence). The chain's CDR3 is CASSIVRGGLVETQYF. CDR3 DNA, as far as it was read: TGTGCCAGTAGTATCGTTCGAGGGGGCCTGGTAGAGACG.

As to this clone: The read gets to within 3 residues of the CDR3 end, and the germline J gene fills in the rest. The chain carries TRBV5-1 and TRBJ2-5, with TRBD2 matching 8 bases. V was clipped by 4 bases and J by 4 bases; unmatched bases: 6. Germline V lookup: CDR1 SGHRS, CDR2 YFSETQ. The CDR3 has 14 residues. This chain's CDR3 is CASSPREGSETQYF. The DNA read from the CDR3 is TGCGCCAGCAGCCCCCGGGAGGGGTCAGAGACC.

With regard to this clone: The read gets to within 3 residues of the CDR3 end, and the germline J gene fills in the rest. The chain has TRBV30 and TRBJ2-1; 9 bases map to TRBD2. This CDR3 spans 15 amino acids. Trimming took 0 bases from V and 7 from J; bases not matched to a gene: 7. Germline assignment: CDR1 GTSNPN and CDR2 SVGIG (reference sequence). The CDR3 reads CAWSVASGILNEQFF. The part of the CDR3 DNA that was read is TGTGCCTGGAGTGTGGCTAGCGGGATCTTGAATGAG.

As to this clone: The CDR3 extends 3 residues past the end of the read, so its final part is completed from the germline J gene. V usage is TRBV13 and J usage is TRBJ1-2; 12 bases agree with TRBD1. V trimming: 4 bases; J trimming: 4 bases; junction bases outside the gene matches: 10. Per the germline V gene, CDR1 is PRHDT and CDR2 is FYEKMQ (reference sequence). CDR3 length: 17 amino acids. CDR3 protein: CASSSPGQGALRYGYTF. The part of the CDR3 DNA that was read is TGTGCCAGCAGCTCACCGGGACAGGGGGCGCTCCGCTATGGC.

On this clone itself: The DNA ends 3 residues before the CDR3 does, and the rest of the CDR3 is filled in from the germline J gene. The chain uses TRBV24-1 and TRBJ2-7; D ambiguous. Trimming removed 8 bases at V and 4 bases at J, with 11 bases between. CDR3 length: 12 amino acids. Germline V gene sequence: CDR1 KGHDR, CDR2 SFDVKD. The CDR3 DNA, read in part, is TGTGCCACCACAGCTAGTCAGTACGAG. Translating gives CATTASQYE. The complete CDR3 sequence is CATTASQYEQYF.

A remark on this clone: The read ends 3 residues shy of where the CDR3 ends; the end is completed using the germline J gene. This sequence joins TRBV5-1 and TRBJ2-5, with D tentatively TRBD1 or TRBD2 (5 bases each). Trimming left V 2 bases short and J 3 bases short, with 11 bases between. This CDR3 is 14 amino acids long. Germline V gene data show CDR1 as SGHRS and CDR2 as YFSETQ. CDR3 DNA, as far as it was read: TGCGCCAGCAGCTTAGGGCAGGGAGAAGAGACC. Amino acids: CASSLGQGEET. The CDR3 in full is CASSLGQGEETQYF.

In the case of this clone: The read ends 3 residues shy of where the CDR3 ends; the end is completed using the germline J gene. The chain is built from TRBV19 and TRBJ2-7; tentative D call: TRBD2 (5 bases). V lost 6 bases to trimming and J lost 3 bases, with 18 bases between them. The germline CDR1 and CDR2 sequences are LNHDA and SQIVND (reference sequence). The CDR3 is 15 residues long. The DNA read from the CDR3 is TGTGCCAGTAGCCTCGGACCGGGGTTAAACTACGAG. Translation gives CASSLGPGLNYE. The full CDR3 reads CASSLGPGLNYEQYF.

As regards this clone: The sequence runs out 3 residues before the end of the CDR3; the remainder is reconstructed from the germline J gene. The gene calls are TRBV11-1 and TRBJ1-4, with D tentatively TRBD1 (6 bases). Germline assignment: CDR1 SGHAT and CDR2 FQDESV (reference sequence). With 2 bases removed from V and 5 bases from J, the gap between germline ends came to 12 bases. The CDR3 totals 15 residues. The CDR3 region is CASSLTDRLNEKLFF. CDR3 DNA, as far as it was read: TGTGCCAGCAGCTTAACCGACAGGCTGAATGAAAAA.

On this clone itself: The missing CDR3 end, 3 residues past where the read stops, is filled in from the germline J gene. This rearrangement joins TRBV5-1 to TRBJ2-3, with D uncertain. The CDR3 loop spans 14 amino acids. Germline V gene lookup returns CDR1 SGHRS and CDR2 YFSETQ. Trimming pared 6 bases from V and 0 bases from J, leaving 11 bases between. The CDR3 bases that were read are TGCGCCAGCACCGCACAATCTAGCACAGATACG. This gives the protein CASTAQSSTDT. The whole CDR3 protein reads CASTAQSSTDTQYF.

A word on this clone: The read stops 3 residues short of the end of the CDR3; the missing end is completed from the germline J gene. The gene calls are TRBV12-3 or TRBV12-4 and TRBJ2-5; 7 bases fit TRBD2. CDR3 length: 17 amino acids. V trimming: 6 bases; J trimming: 5 bases; junction bases outside the gene matches: 18. The CDR3 loop is CASSRLRGLADGETQYF. The sequenced part of the CDR3 DNA is TGTGCCAGCAGCCGTTTGCGGGGTCTAGCGGACGGTGAGACC.

Comment on this clone: Sequencing ends 3 residues short of the CDR3 end; the germline J gene provides the rest. The chain links TRBV6-4 to TRBJ2-1, with TRBD2 matching over 10 bases. The V gene end was trimmed by 4 bases and the J gene end by 2 bases; junction bases not matched to a gene: 5. Germline lookup yields CDR1 MRHNA and CDR2 SNTAGT. The CDR3 sequence is 16 residues long. The CDR3 sequence: CASSVIAGGTYNEQFF. The CDR3 bases that were read are TGTGCCAGCAGTGTCATAGCGGGAGGCACCTACAATGAG.

Incomplete CDR3 DNA: TGTGCCAGCAGGGGACAGGGTCGGCCTCTTAACTACAATGAG. It is translated as CASRGQGRPLNYNE. The CDR3, in full, reads CASRGQGRPLNYNEQFF. This chain joins TRBV2 and TRBJ2-1; 9 bases line up with TRBD1. The CDR3 is cut off 3 residues early in the read; its end comes from the germline J gene. The V segment lost 6 bases and the J segment 3 bases; nucleotides outside the gene matches: 12. Germline values: CDR1 SNHLY, CDR2 FYNNEI. CDR3 length equals 17 residues.

About this clone itself: From the germline J gene comes the end of the CDR3, since the read stops 3 residues before it. The chain uses TRBV7-3 and TRBJ2-1, with 8 bases aligning to TRBD2. The V and J ends lost 5 bases and 2 bases, in that order; junction bases with no gene match: 5. The CDR3 length is 15 residues. CDR1 is SGHTA, CDR2 FQGTGA, per germline. The sequenced part of the CDR3 DNA is TGTGCCAGCAGCGTTAGCGGGGCAGCCTACAATGAG. Residues: CASSVSGAAYNE. The complete CDR3 protein is CASSVSGAAYNEQFF.

As regards this clone: Read sequence stops 3 residues before the CDR3 end, and the germline J gene provides the missing end. The chain recombines TRBV18 with TRBJ1-2, with TRBD1 identical over 7 bases. The V gene's germline CDR1 is KGHSH and CDR2 LQKENI. This CDR3 spans 14 amino acids. The DNA read from the CDR3 is TGTGCCAGCTCACCCCGGGACAGAGACAATGAC. Its translation: CASSPRDRDND. The whole CDR3 region reads CASSPRDRDNDYTF.

The CDR3 loop is CASSLEGTTNTEAFF. The sequenced part of the CDR3 DNA is TGTGCCAGCAGCTTAGAAGGGACAACAAACACTGAA. The V call is TRBV7-6, the J call TRBJ1-1; tentatively, D is TRBD1 (6 bases). The observed sequence ends 3 residues before the CDR3 terminus, with the missing tail filled in from the germline J gene. Per the germline V gene, CDR1 is SGHVS and CDR2 is FNYEAQ. Trimming cost V 1 base and J 2 bases, with 11 bases left between them. This CDR3 comprises 15 residues.

Regarding this clone: The read is 3 residues too short to cover the CDR3 end, so that end is filled in from the germline J gene. This chain joins TRBV30 and TRBJ1-4, with unresolved D. The CDR3 loop spans 13 amino acids. The germline CDR1 and CDR2 sequences are GTSNPN and SVGIG (reference sequence). The CDR3 reads CAYTVGANSPLFF. The CDR3 DNA, read in part, is TGTGCCTATACAGTTGGCGCTAATTCACCA.

Comments on this clone: The read gets to within 3 residues of the CDR3 end, and the germline J gene fills in the rest. V usage is TRBV6-4 and J usage is TRBJ2-1; D is unclear. V was shortened by 6 bases and J by 3 bases, with 12 bases between the two germline ends. Germline CDR1 MRHNA, CDR2 SNTAGT. The CDR3 runs 14 residues. This CDR3 reads CASSLAGDYNEQFF. The CDR3 DNA, read in part, is TGTGCCAGCAGCCTGGCAGGAGACTACAATGAG.

Notes on this clone: Read sequence stops 3 residues before the CDR3 end, and the germline J gene provides the missing end. This chain joins TRBV6-1 and TRBJ1-5; D gene ambiguous. CDR3 length: 16 residues. From germline, CDR1 is MNHNS and CDR2 SASEGT. Deletions cut 2 bases from V and 4 bases from J, with 15 bases between. CDR3 amino acids: CASSEIAGVTNQPQHF. Incomplete CDR3 DNA: TGTGCCAGCAGTGAAATTGCAGGAGTGACGAATCAGCCC.

In regard to this clone: This specimen includes other DNA sequences encoding the same CDR3. CDR3 DNA, as far as it was read: TGTGCCAGTAGTATGGGGGGGTTGCCTGGAAACACC. It is translated as CASSMGGLPGNT. The whole CDR3 sequence is CASSMGGLPGNTIYF. The V call is TRBV19, the J call TRBJ1-3, with D possibly being TRBD1 (5 bases). Sequencing ends 3 residues short of the CDR3 end; the germline J gene provides the rest. The CDR3 is 15 amino acids. V was cut by 3 bases and J by 2 bases, with 11 bases left in between. Germline CDR1 reads LNHDA; CDR2 reads SQIVND (reference sequence).